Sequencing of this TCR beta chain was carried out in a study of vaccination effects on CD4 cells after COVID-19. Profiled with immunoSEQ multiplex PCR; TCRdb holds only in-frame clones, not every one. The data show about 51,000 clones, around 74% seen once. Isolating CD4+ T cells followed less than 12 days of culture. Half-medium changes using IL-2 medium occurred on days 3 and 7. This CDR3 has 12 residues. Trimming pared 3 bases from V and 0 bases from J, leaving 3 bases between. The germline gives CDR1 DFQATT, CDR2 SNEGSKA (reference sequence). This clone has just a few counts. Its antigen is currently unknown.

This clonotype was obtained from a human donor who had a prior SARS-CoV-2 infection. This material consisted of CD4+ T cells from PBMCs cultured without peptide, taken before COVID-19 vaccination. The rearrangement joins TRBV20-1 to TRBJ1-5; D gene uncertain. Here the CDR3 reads CSASYSNQPQHF. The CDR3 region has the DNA TGCAGTGCTAGTTATAGCAATCAGCCCCAGCATTTT.